These 30 T cell receptor beta chains were all obtained from the same sample, sequenced in a study of blood T cells in healthy people across ages. A second 7 to 11 cycle PCR used barcoded and J-beta primers. TCRdb passed the 5' RACE reads through MiXCR, listing each CDR3 protein once. The sample lists some 690,000 distinct CDR3 sequences, 22% occurring once. The specimen was blood. Receptors originate from a man between 65 and 85 years old in good health.

This clonotype was counted only a few times. The chain carries TRBV28 and TRBJ2-4; perhaps TRBD1 as D (5 bases). Trimming stripped 4 bases from V and 0 bases from J, with 16 bases between. This CDR3 spans 17 amino acids. Germline V CDR1 and CDR2: MDHEN, SYDVKM. CDR3 loop: CASSSLFVGLAKNIQYF. CDR3 DNA sequence: TGTGCCAGCAGTTCGTTGTTTGTGGGGCTAGCCAAAAACATTCAGTACTTC.

The V call is TRBV3-1, the J call TRBJ1-6; 7 bases are shared with TRBD1. Per the germline V gene, CDR1 is LGHDT and CDR2 is YNNKEL (reference sequence). The CDR3 contains 15 residues. Trimming removed 2 bases from V and 6 bases from J; junction bases left unmatched: 4. The CDR3, as DNA: TGTGCCAGCAGCCAACCGGGACAGATTAATTCACCCCTCCACTTT. Its protein product is CASSQPGQINSPLHF.

There are a few counts of this clonotype. The V and J genes are TRBV5-5 and TRBJ1-6; the D gene is possibly TRBD1 (5 bases). The CDR3 runs 16 residues. Germline values: CDR1 SGHKS, CDR2 YYEKEE (reference sequence). Trimming removed 1 base from V and 6 bases from J, with 14 bases in between. CDR3 sequence: CASSLQLAGPNSPLHF. CDR3 coding DNA: TGTGCCAGCAGCTTGCAGTTAGCAGGGCCTAATTCACCCCTCCACTTT.

The chain recombines TRBV10-1 with TRBJ2-3; 9 positions agree with TRBD2. This CDR3 has 15 residues. CDR1 is WNHNN and CDR2 is SYGVQD in the germline V gene (reference sequence). V lost 3 bases, J lost 3 bases, and 4 bases stayed unmatched. CDR3 residues: CASSDLAGRTDTQYF. For the CDR3, the DNA is TGCGCCAGCAGTGACCTAGCGGGGAGGACAGATACGCAGTATTTT.

The chain recombines TRBV4-1 with TRBJ1-4, with D unresolved. CDR3 size: 14 residues. V was shortened by 2 bases and J by 4 bases, with 8 bases between the two germline ends. Germline CDR1 and CDR2: MGHRA and YSYEKL. The DNA for the CDR3 is TGCGCCAGCAGCCAAACAGTGGGTAATGAAAAACTGTTTTTT. Protein: CASSQTVGNEKLFF.

Note on this clonotype: One end of the junction varies from germline; a read error may be responsible. The chain couples TRBV29-1 to TRBJ2-1; 9 bases are a match to TRBD1. This CDR3 contains 16 residues. Germline CDR1 and CDR2: SQVTM and ANQGSEA. The chain's CDR3 is CSVEDSGTGFYNEQLF. DNA for the CDR3: TGCAGCGTTGAAGATTCCGGGACAGGGTTTTACAATGAGCAGCTCTTC.

This clonotype turned up a few times. The rearrangement uses TRBV6-1 and TRBJ2-3; D remains unclear. The germline gives CDR1 MNHNS, CDR2 SASEGT. The CDR3 runs 13 residues. Trimming removed 1 base at V and 2 bases at J, with 4 bases between. The chain's CDR3 is CASSEEDTDTQYF. The CDR3 region has the DNA TGTGCCAGCAGTGAAGAGGACACAGATACGCAGTATTTT.

The CDR3 loop is CASSLRETGSRGEKLFF. The DNA of the CDR3 is TGTGCCAGCAGCCTAAGAGAAACAGGGAGCCGTGGTGAAAAACTGTTTTTT. The chain is built from TRBV7-2 and TRBJ1-4, with a weak D call TRBD1 (6 bases). The CDR3 has 17 residues. The V end was cut by 5 bases, the J end by 7 bases, with 23 bases between. Germline loops: CDR1 SGHTA, CDR2 FQGNSA.

Concerning this clonotype: Given the absence of the conserved phenylalanine or tryptophan at the CDR3 end, a read error is likely. Because the CDR3's place on the DNA is in doubt, the DNA is left out and the CDR3 is given as listed by TCRdb. The V and J genes are TRBV6-2 or TRBV6-3 and TRBJ2-5; the DNA was not compared with TRBD1, the D call given in the table. The CDR3 is made up of 15 amino acids, end residues included. The germline V gene encodes CDR1 MNHEY and CDR2 SVGEGT. The CDR3 protein is CASSTYGQPLRKANV.

The rearrangement links TRBV9 to TRBJ1-3; 7 nucleotides align to TRBD1. The germline CDR1 and CDR2 sequences are SGDLS and YYNGEE. The junction had 6 bases not matched to a gene; V was cut back by 0 bases and J by 3 bases. The CDR3 runs to 16 residues. The CDR3 sequence: CASSVAGQGVGNTIYF. CDR3 bases: TGTGCCAGCAGCGTAGCGGGGCAGGGGGTTGGAAACACCATATATTTT.

V is TRBV4-3 and J is TRBJ2-5; 10 bases are shared with TRBD2. The J call is in doubt because the DNA end fits TRBJ2-1 better. CDR1 is LGHNA, CDR2 YSLEER, per germline. This CDR3 contains 15 residues. In nucleotides, the CDR3 is TGCGCCAGCAGCCAAGATAAGCGGGAGGGGAATGAGCAGTTCTTC. It specifies CASSQDKREGNEQFF.

Note on this clonotype: This likely comes from a read error, as the CDR3 has no conserved phenylalanine or tryptophan at its end. This sequence joins TRBV12-3 or TRBV12-4 and TRBJ2-3, with a weak D call TRBD2 (5 bases). Trimming stripped 0 bases from V and 1 base from J, with 11 bases between. The CDR3 runs to 16 residues. The DNA of the CDR3 is TGTGCCAGCAGTTTAGCGTCCGGGGTGCGCACAGATACGCAGTATTCT. This codes for CASSLASGVRTDTQYS.

This clonotype was seen only a few times. The J gene is TRBJ1-1, the V gene TRBV7-8, with D unclear. The V gene's germline CDR1 is SGHVS and CDR2 FQNEAQ. The CDR3 runs to 15 residues. Between the trimmed V and J ends, which lost 5 bases and 4 bases, there was a span of 17 bases. The CDR3 nucleotides read TGTGCCAGCAGCCTACTAGGGCGTACGGGCACTGAAGCTTTCTTT. This codes for CASSLLGRTGTEAFF.

This clonotype has just a few counts. V is TRBV20-1 and J is TRBJ1-1, with a weak D call TRBD1 (5 bases). This CDR3 comprises 13 residues. CDR1 and CDR2 from the germline V gene are DFQATT and SNEGSKA (reference sequence). The V end was cut by 3 bases, the J end by 5 bases, with 13 bases between. The CDR3 DNA reads TGCAGTGCTAGTCAGGGAGGCAGGACTGAAGCTTTCTTT. It yields the protein CSASQGGRTEAFF.

This clonotype was observed a handful of times. J is TRBJ2-1 and V is TRBV20-1; 13 bases match TRBD2. V gave up 6 bases and J gave up 5 bases; unmatched junction bases: 10. The V gene's germline CDR1 is DFQATT and CDR2 SNEGSKA (reference sequence). The length of the CDR3 is 16 residues. The CDR3 here is CSARTSGGLMHNEQFF. The CDR3 bases are TGCAGTGCCAGGACTAGCGGGGGCCTGATGCACAATGAGCAGTTCTTC.

In its sample, this clonotype was seen a few times. This chain uses TRBV11-2 with TRBJ2-3; D is perhaps TRBD2 (6 bases). Germline V gene lookup returns CDR1 SGHAT and CDR2 FQNNGV. The CDR3 sequence is 19 residues long. The ends were cut back, 5 bases at V and 2 bases at J, with 26 bases in the middle. In DNA, the CDR3 is TGTGCCAGCAGCCTCCTTGGGGCGGGGTGGGCGAGTATCACAGATACGCAGTATTTT. Translating it yields CASSLLGAGWASITDTQYF.

The J gene is TRBJ1-4, the V gene TRBV7-9, with 7 bases matching TRBD1. The germline V gene has CDR1 SEHNR and CDR2 FQNEAQ (reference sequence). Unmatched junction bases numbered 6, after V lost 4 bases and J lost 7 bases. The length of the CDR3 is 14 residues. CDR3 sequence: CASSYTGEGEKLFF. DNA for the CDR3: TGTGCCAGCAGCTACACAGGGGAGGGTGAAAAACTGTTTTTT.

This clonotype has more than one count but fewer than ten. The chain carries TRBV6-2 or TRBV6-3 and TRBJ2-1; possibly TRBD1 for D (5 bases). The ends were cut back, 2 bases at V and 3 bases at J, with 8 bases in the middle. This CDR3 region has 14 residues. Per germline, CDR1 MNHEY and CDR2 SVGEGT. CDR3 residues: CASSYVGVYNEQFF. CDR3 DNA: TGTGCCAGCAGTTACGTAGGGGTCTACAATGAGCAGTTCTTC.

This clonotype has only a few counts. The chain's CDR3 is CASSAGSAGEQYF. CDR3 sequence (DNA): TGTGCCAGCAGCGCCGGATCCGCGGGGGAGCAGTACTTC. This sequence joins TRBV9 and TRBJ2-1, with D possibly matching TRBD2 (6 bases). Near its end, the DNA agrees better with TRBJ2-7, so the J call may be wrong. CDR3 size: 13 residues. Looked up from germline, CDR1 is SGDLS and CDR2 is YYNGEE.

The chain links TRBV20-1 to TRBJ2-5, with 7 bases fitting TRBD2. The CDR3 spans 13 residues. V was clipped by 2 bases and J by 1 base; unmatched bases: 1. Germline CDR1 reads DFQATT; CDR2 reads SNEGSKA (reference sequence). The CDR3 reads CSARSSGQETQYF. CDR3 sequence (DNA): TGCAGTGCTAGATCTAGCGGCCAAGAGACCCAGTACTTC.

CDR3 DNA: TGTGCCAGCAGTTCCCCGGGACAGGGGCACGAGCAGTACTTC. Its protein product is CASSSPGQGHEQYF. The chain recombines TRBV28 with TRBJ2-7, with 10 positions matching TRBD1. The germline CDR1 and CDR2 sequences are MDHEN and SYDVKM. The CDR3 has 14 residues. After removal of 4 bases from V and 5 bases from J, the junction contained 5 bases not matched to a gene.

The chain has TRBV20-1 and TRBJ2-7; TRBD1 matches at 9 bases. The CDR3 loop spans 14 amino acids. V lost 6 bases and J lost 0; bases outside the gene matches: 6. Germline CDR1 reads DFQATT; CDR2 reads SNEGSKA (reference sequence). CDR3 DNA: TGCAGTGCCCCGGGACAGGGAACCTCCTACGAGCAGTACTTC. Translation: CSAPGQGTSYEQYF.

A few counts support this clonotype. The chain employs TRBV20-1 and TRBJ2-1, with TRBD1 matching 9 bases. CDR3 length: 14 amino acids. After removal of 6 bases from V and 6 bases from J, the junction contained 9 bases not matched to a gene. CDR1 and CDR2 (germline): DFQATT, SNEGSKA (reference sequence). CDR3 protein: CSAVSGQGINEQFF. DNA for the CDR3: TGCAGTGCGGTATCGGGACAGGGTATCAATGAGCAGTTCTTC.

The rearrangement uses TRBV4-3 and TRBJ2-5, with D perhaps TRBD1 (6 bases). The J call is doubtful: the DNA matches TRBJ2-1 better. CDR1 and CDR2 from the germline V gene are LGHNA and YSLEER. This CDR3 region has 14 residues. In nucleotides, the CDR3 is TGCGCCAGCAGCCAAGGGCAGGGGCGTAATGAGCAGTTCTTC. This sequence encodes CASSQGQGRNEQFF.

This clonotype was observed a handful of times. The chain recombines TRBV5-1 with TRBJ2-5; weak D call: TRBD1 (7 bases). The last part of the DNA fits TRBJ2-1 better; the J call may be wrong. The CDR3 is made up of 14 amino acids. Germline-derived CDR1 and CDR2 are SGHRS and YFSETQ. The CDR3 here is CASSGATGEAEQFF. CDR3 sequence (DNA): TGCGCCAGCAGCGGAGCAACAGGGGAGGCTGAGCAGTTCTTC.

A few counts support this clonotype. This chain connects TRBV5-1 to TRBJ1-1, with a tentative D call TRBD1 (6 bases). CDR3 size: 14 residues. V was trimmed by 4 bases and J by 4 bases, leaving 14 bases between them. Germline V gives CDR1 SGHRS, CDR2 YFSETQ. CDR3 residues: CASSVHREGTEAFF. Written as DNA, the CDR3 is TGCGCCAGCAGCGTTCACAGGGAGGGCACTGAAGCTTTCTTT.

This chain connects TRBV7-2 to TRBJ2-1; TRBD2 aligns across 8 bases. The CDR3 runs 17 residues. V shed 4 bases, J shed 0 bases, and the junction held 8 bases outside the gene matches. CDR1 is SGHTA, CDR2 FQGNSA, per germline. Here the CDR3 reads CASSSRTSQSSYNEQFF. Written as DNA, the CDR3 is TGTGCCAGCAGCTCCAGGACTAGCCAGAGCTCCTACAATGAGCAGTTCTTC.

This clonotype was seen only a few times. V and J are TRBV29-1 and TRBJ1-5; no firm D call. The V gene lost 7 bases and the J gene lost 3 bases, with 1 base spanning the gap. Germline CDR1 SQVTM, CDR2 ANQGSEA. This CDR3 spans 9 amino acids. The CDR3 nucleotides are TGCAGCGACAATCAGCCCCAGCATTTT. Protein product: CSDNQPQHF. The whole variable domain, filled in from reference TRBV29-1 and TRBJ1-5, reads SAVISQKPSRDICQRGTSLTIQCQVDSQVTMMFWYRQQPGQSLTLIATANQGSEATYESGFVIDKFPISRPNLTFSTLTVSNMSPEDSSIYLCSDNQPQHFGDGTRLSIL.

This clonotype was seen once. The rearrangement links TRBV5-1 to TRBJ2-7; TRBD1 aligns across 7 bases. J lost 2 bases, V lost 4 bases, and 6 bases had no gene match. The CDR3 totals 14 residues. CDR1 and CDR2 from the germline V gene are SGHRS and YFSETQ. CDR3 sequence: CASSLDRETYEQYF. The DNA of the CDR3 is TGCGCCAGCAGCCTCGACAGGGAGACCTACGAGCAGTACTTC.

The chain joins TRBV11-2 to TRBJ2-1; TRBD2 might be the D (6 bases). The V gene's germline CDR1 is SGHAT and CDR2 FQNNGV. The V end lost 7 bases, the J end lost 0 bases, and 16 bases lay between the germline ends. The CDR3 runs to 16 residues. The CDR3 coding sequence is TGTGCCAGCATCGACGGAGCGGGTTACTCCTACAATGAGCAGTTCTTC. Its protein is CASIDGAGYSYNEQFF.